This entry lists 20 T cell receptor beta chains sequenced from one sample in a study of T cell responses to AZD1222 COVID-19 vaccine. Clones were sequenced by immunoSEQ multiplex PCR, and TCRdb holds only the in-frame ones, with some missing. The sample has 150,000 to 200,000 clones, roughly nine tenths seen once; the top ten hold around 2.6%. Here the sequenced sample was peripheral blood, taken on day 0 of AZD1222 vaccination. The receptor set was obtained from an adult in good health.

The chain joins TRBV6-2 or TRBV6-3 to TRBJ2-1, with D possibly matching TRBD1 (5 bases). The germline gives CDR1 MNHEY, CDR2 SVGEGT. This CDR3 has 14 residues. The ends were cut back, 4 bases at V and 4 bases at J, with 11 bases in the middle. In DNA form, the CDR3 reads TGTGCCAGCAGTTTGCCAGGGCGATACAATGAGCAGTTCTTC. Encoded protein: CASSLPGRYNEQFF.

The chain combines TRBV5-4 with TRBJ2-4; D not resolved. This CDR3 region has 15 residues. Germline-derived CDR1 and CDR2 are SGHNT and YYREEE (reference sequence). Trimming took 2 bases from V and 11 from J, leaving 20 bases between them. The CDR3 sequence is CASSLGPALAWVQYF. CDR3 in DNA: TGTGCCAGCAGCTTAGGACCAGCGTTGGCGTGGGTTCAGTACTTC.

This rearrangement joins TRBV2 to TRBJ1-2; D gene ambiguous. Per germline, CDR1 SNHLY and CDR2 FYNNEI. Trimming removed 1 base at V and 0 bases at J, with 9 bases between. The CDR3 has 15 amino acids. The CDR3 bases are TGTGCCAGCAGTGAAGAGGTCAGTCCTAACTATGGCTACACCTTC. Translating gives CASSEEVSPNYGYTF.

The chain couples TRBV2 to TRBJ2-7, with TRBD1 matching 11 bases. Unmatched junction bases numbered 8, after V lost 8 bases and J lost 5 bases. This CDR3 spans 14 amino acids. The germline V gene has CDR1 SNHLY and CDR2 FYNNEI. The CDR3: CASARDRGFHEQYF. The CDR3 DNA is TGTGCCAGCGCTAGGGACAGGGGGTTCCACGAGCAGTACTTC.

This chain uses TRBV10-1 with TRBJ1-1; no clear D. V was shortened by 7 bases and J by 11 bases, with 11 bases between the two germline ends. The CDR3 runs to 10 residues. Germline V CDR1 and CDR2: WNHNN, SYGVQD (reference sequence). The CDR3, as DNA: TGCGCCAGCATGGTGGCGACGGCTTTCTTT. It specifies CASMVATAFF.

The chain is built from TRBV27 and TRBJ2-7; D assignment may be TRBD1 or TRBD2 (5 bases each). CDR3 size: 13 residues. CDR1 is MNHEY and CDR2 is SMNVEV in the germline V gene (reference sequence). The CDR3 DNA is TGTGCAGCTCCCCGCCCGAGGGGCTACGAGCAGTACTTC. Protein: CAAPRPRGYEQYF.

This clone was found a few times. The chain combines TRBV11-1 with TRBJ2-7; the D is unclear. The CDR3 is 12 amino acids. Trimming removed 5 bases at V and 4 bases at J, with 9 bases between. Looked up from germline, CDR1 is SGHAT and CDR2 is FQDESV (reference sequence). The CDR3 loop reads CASSEQRYEQYF. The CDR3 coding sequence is TGTGCCAGCAGCGAACAGAGGTACGAGCAGTACTTC.

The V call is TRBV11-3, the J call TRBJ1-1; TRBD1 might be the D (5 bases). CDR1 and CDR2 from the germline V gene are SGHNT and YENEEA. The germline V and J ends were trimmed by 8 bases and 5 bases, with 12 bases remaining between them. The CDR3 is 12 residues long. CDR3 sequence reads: CASQGAGTEAFF. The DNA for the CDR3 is TGTGCCAGCCAAGGCGCAGGGACTGAAGCTTTCTTT. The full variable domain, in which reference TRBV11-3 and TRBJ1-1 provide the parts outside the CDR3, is EAGVVQSPRYKIIEKKQPVAFWCNPISGHNTLYWYLQNLGQGPELLIRYENEEAVDDSQLPKDRFSAERLKGVDSTLKIQPAELGDSAVYLCASQGAGTEAFFGQGTRLTVV.

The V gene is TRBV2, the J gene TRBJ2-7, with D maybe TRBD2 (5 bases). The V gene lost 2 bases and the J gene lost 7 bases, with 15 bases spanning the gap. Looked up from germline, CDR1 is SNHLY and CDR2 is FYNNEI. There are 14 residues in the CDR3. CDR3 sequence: CASSEREGLGEQYF. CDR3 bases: TGTGCCAGCAGTGAACGAGAGGGTTTGGGGGAGCAGTACTTC.

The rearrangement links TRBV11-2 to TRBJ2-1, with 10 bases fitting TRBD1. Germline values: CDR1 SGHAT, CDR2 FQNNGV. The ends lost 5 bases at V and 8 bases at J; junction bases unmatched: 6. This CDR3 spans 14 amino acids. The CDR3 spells CASSIRTGGDEQFF. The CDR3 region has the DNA TGTGCCAGCAGCATCCGGACAGGGGGAGATGAGCAGTTCTTC.

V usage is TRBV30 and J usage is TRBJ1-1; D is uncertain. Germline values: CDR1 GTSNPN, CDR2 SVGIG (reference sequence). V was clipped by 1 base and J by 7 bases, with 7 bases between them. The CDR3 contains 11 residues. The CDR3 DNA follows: TGTGCCTGGAGTGATCCTCGTGAAGCTTTCTTT. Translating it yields CAWSDPREAFF.

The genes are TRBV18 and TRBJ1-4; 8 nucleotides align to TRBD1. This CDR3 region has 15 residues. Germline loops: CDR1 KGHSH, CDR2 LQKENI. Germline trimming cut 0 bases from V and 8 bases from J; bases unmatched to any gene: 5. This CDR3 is CASSPPSAGGEKLFF. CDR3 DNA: TGTGCCAGCTCACCACCGTCGGCAGGGGGCGAAAAACTGTTTTTT.

This CDR3 is CASSPGLARTNTGELFF. The CDR3 DNA reads as TGCGCCAGCAGCCCGGGACTAGCGAGGACGAACACCGGGGAGCTGTTTTTT. This chain uses TRBV4-1 with TRBJ2-2, with 10 bases that match TRBD2. The germline gives CDR1 MGHRA, CDR2 YSYEKL. The junction had 5 bases not matched to a gene; V was cut back by 4 bases and J by 0 bases. The CDR3 length is 17 residues.

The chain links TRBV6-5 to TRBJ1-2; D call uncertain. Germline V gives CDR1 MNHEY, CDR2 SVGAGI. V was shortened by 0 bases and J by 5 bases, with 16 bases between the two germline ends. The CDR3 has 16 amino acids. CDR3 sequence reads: CASSYSGSELLYGYTF. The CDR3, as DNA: TGTGCCAGCAGTTACTCAGGGTCCGAGCTTCTTTATGGCTACACCTTC.

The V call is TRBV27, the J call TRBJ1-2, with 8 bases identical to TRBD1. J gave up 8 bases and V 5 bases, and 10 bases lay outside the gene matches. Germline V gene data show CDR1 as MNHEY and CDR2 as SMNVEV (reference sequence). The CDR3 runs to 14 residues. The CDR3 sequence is CASSLRKTGVGYTF. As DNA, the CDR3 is TGTGCCAGCAGTCTCCGTAAGACAGGGGTCGGCTACACCTTC.

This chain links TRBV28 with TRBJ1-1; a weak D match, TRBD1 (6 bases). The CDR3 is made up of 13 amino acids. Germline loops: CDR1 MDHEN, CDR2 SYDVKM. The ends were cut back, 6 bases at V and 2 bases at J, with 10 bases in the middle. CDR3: CASRQGRNTEAFF. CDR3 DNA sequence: TGTGCCAGCAGACAGGGTCGTAACACTGAAGCTTTCTTT.

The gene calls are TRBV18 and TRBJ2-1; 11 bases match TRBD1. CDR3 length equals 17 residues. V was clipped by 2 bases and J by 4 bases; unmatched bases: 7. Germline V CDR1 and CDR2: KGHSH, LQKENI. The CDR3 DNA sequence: TGTGCCAGCTCACCAACCGACGGGGACAGGGGGTACAATGAGCAGTTCTTC. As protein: CASSPTDGDRGYNEQFF.

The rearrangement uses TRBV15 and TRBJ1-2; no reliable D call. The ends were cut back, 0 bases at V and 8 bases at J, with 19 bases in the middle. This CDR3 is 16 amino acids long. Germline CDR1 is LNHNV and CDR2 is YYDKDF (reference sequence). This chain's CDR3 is CATSRDKIRWAEGYTF. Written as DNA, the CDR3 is TGTGCCACCAGCAGAGATAAAATCAGGTGGGCGGAAGGCTACACCTTC.

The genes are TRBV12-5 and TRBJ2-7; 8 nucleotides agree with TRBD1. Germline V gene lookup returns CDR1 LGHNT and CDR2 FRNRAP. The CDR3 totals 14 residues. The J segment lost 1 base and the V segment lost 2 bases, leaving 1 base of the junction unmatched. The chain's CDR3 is CASGLTGGSYEQYF. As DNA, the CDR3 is TGTGCTAGTGGTTTGACAGGGGGGTCCTACGAGCAGTACTTC.

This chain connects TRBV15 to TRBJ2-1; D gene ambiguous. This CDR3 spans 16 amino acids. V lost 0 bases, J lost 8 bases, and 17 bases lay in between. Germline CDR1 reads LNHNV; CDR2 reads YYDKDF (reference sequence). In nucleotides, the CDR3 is TGTGCCACCAGCAGAGATCCACAACTCGTTACAGATGAGCAGTTCTTC. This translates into CATSRDPQLVTDEQFF.